A single sample gave rise to the 17 T cell receptor beta chains below, sequenced in a study of tissue T cells after allogeneic stem cell transplantation. Data came from immunoSEQ multiplex PCR; TCRdb stores just in-frame clones and leaves some out. Of some 19,000 clones in the sample, around 63% were seen once. Sequenced input: blood. Receptor source: a female BALB/c mouse in good health. The mouse strain carries the MHC haplotype H2-d.

Remarks on this clone: Germline and genes: mouse. The read finishes 1 residue shy of the CDR3 end, and the germline J gene is used to complete it. J is TRBJ2-2 and V is TRBV14, with unresolved D. Trimming stripped 2 bases from V and 4 bases from J, with 3 bases between. Germline V CDR1 and CDR2: SGHDT, FRDEAV. This CDR3 region has 12 residues. The sequenced CDR3 bases are TGTGCCAGCAGTTTTGGCACCGGGCAGCTCTAC. It encodes CASSFGTGQLY. The CDR3, in full, reads CASSFGTGQLYF. Together with reference TRBV14 and TRBJ2-2, the CDR3 gives the full variable domain: EAGVTQSPRYAVLQEGQAVSFWCDPISGHDTLYWYQQPRDQGPQLLVYFRDEAVIDNSQLPSDRFSAVRPKGTNSTLKIQSAKQGDTATYLCASSFGTGQLYFGEGSKLTVL.

The table lists this clone with a few counts. The listed genes are named as in mouse. Read coverage stops 1 residue before the CDR3 terminus; the germline J gene supplies the remainder. The gene calls are TRBV13-1 and TRBJ2-7; TRBD2 matches 12 bases. The CDR3 has 15 amino acids. The ends lost 3 bases at V and 4 bases at J; junction bases unmatched: 5. The germline CDR1 and CDR2 sequences are NSHNY and SYGAGN. The part of the CDR3 DNA that was read is TGTGCCAGCAGTGCAGGACTGGGGGGGAGGTATGAACAGTAC. Its protein is CASSAGLGGRYEQY. The whole CDR3 region reads CASSAGLGGRYEQYF.

As regards this clone: Mouse gene names and germline throughout. The read halts 1 residue ahead of the CDR3 end, with the missing end drawn from the germline J gene. The chain recombines TRBV13-2 with TRBJ2-1; TRBD1 or TRBD2 may be the D gene (5 bases each). Germline CDR1 and CDR2: NNHNN and SYGAGS (reference sequence). The CDR3 is 13 residues long. Deletions cut 3 bases from V and 3 bases from J, with 7 bases between. The CDR3 bases that were read are TGTGCCAGCGGTGGGGGGATCTATGCTGAGCAGTTC. Translating it yields CASGGGIYAEQF. The CDR3 in full is CASGGGIYAEQFF.

As concerns this clone: Gene names refer to mouse genes. The read terminates 1 residue ahead of where the CDR3 ends, so the germline J gene completes it. This CDR3 is also generated by other DNA sequences in the sample. The rearrangement links TRBV5 to TRBJ2-5; weak D call: TRBD1 (5 bases). V lost 0 bases and J lost 4, with 5 bases in between. Germline V gene lookup returns CDR1 LGHNA and CDR2 YNLKQL (reference sequence). CDR3 length equals 13 residues. The CDR3 reads CASSQDREDTQYF. The part of the CDR3 DNA that was read is TGTGCCAGCAGCCAAGACAGGGAAGACACCCAGTAC.

About this clone itself: The gene names here belong to mouse. The read ends 1 residue shy of where the CDR3 ends; the end is completed using the germline J gene. The chain couples TRBV13-2 to TRBJ2-7; TRBD1 aligns across 7 bases. The germline gives CDR1 NNHNN, CDR2 SYGAGS (reference sequence). The trim removed 1 base at V and 3 bases at J, leaving 1 base unmatched. The CDR3 has 13 residues. CDR3 DNA, as far as it was read: TGTGCCAGCGGTGATAGGGACAGCTATGAACAGTAC. It specifies CASGDRDSYEQY. The full CDR3 is CASGDRDSYEQYF.

A note on this clone: Gene labels here are mouse ones. The CDR3 loop reads CGARVRASQNTLYF. The CDR3 bases that were read are TGTGGTGCTAGGGTTCGGGCTAGTCAAAACACCTTGTAC. The rearrangement links TRBV20 to TRBJ2-4; no reliable D call. The CDR3 extends 1 residue past the end of the read, so its final part is completed from the germline J gene. The CDR3 is 14 residues long. In germline, CDR1 is GFQATS, CDR2 STVNSAI. Trimming left V 1 base short and J 0 bases short, with 8 bases between.

This clone was observed a single time. Germline and genes here are mouse. The CDR3 goes on 1 residue after the read ends, and that part is filled in from the germline J gene. This chain uses TRBV17 with TRBJ2-1; 11 nucleotides match TRBD2. This CDR3 has 15 residues. Germline CDR1 reads MNHDT; CDR2 reads YYDKIL. Trimming at V came to 6 bases and at J to 0 bases, leaving 1 base not matched to a gene. The CDR3 reads CASRDWGGNYAEQFF. Incomplete CDR3 DNA: TGTGCTAGCAGAGACTGGGGGGGTAACTATGCTGAGCAGTTC.

The count of this clone is one. Gene names and germline refer to mouse. The CDR3 is cut off 1 residue early in the read; its end comes from the germline J gene. This sequence joins TRBV1 and TRBJ2-5; 7 bases map to TRBD1. The V segment lost 4 bases and the J segment 5 bases; nucleotides outside the gene matches: 3. This CDR3 spans 13 amino acids. The germline V gene encodes CDR1 NSQYPW and CDR2 LRSPGD (reference sequence). CDR3: CTCSGQGRDTQYF. The covered CDR3 bases are TGCACCTGCAGTGGACAGGGTCGAGACACCCAGTAC.

With regard to this clone: Genes and germline come from the mouse. The read stops 1 residue short of the end of the CDR3; the missing end is completed from the germline J gene. V is TRBV5 and J is TRBJ2-7; 9 bases align to TRBD2. This CDR3 has 13 amino acids. J lost 4 bases, V lost 7 bases, and 5 bases had no gene match. Germline CDR1 reads LGHNA; CDR2 reads YNLKQL (reference sequence). The sequenced part of the CDR3 DNA is TGTGCCAGCAAGCCTGGGGGGGGGTATGAACAGTAC. Translated: CASKPGGGYEQY. The CDR3 in full is CASKPGGGYEQYF.

A remark on this clone: Each gene name is a mouse one. The read ends 1 residue early relative to the CDR3; the germline J gene fills the gap. This rearrangement joins TRBV13-3 to TRBJ2-4; 9 positions match TRBD1. This CDR3 region has 13 residues. CDR1 is NNHDY, CDR2 SYVADS, per germline. V shed 5 bases and J 3 bases; nucleotides not matched to a gene: 1. The CDR3 spells CASRQGAQNTLYF. The DNA read from the CDR3 is TGTGCCAGCAGACAGGGGGCACAAAACACCTTGTAC.

As concerns this clone: Gene labels here are mouse ones. Coverage ceases 1 residue before the CDR3 finishes, and the germline J gene fills in the end. This chain uses TRBV31 with TRBJ1-1; tentative D call: TRBD1 (6 bases). Germline CDR1 and CDR2: GKSSPN and SITVG. Deletions cut 4 bases from V and 5 bases from J, with 14 bases between. The CDR3 covers 13 residues. Partial CDR3 DNA: TGTGCCTGGACCCAGGGGAGAGGGACAGAAGTCTTC. It encodes CAWTQGRGTEVF. The entire CDR3 is CAWTQGRGTEVFF. Based on the CDR3 plus reference TRBV31 and TRBJ1-1, the full variable domain is AQTIHQWPVAEIKAVGSPLSLGCTIKGKSSPNLYWYWQATGGTLQQLFYSITVGQVESVVQLNLSASRPKDDQFILSTEKLLLSHSGFYLCAWTQGRGTEVFFGKGTRLTVV.

Of note for this clone: All gene names here are mouse names. The CDR3 is cut off 1 residue early in the read; its end comes from the germline J gene. This chain links TRBV4 with TRBJ1-1; weak D call: TRBD1 (5 bases). Germline CDR1 LGHDT, CDR2 YNNKQL (reference sequence). The V gene lost 5 bases and the J gene lost 2 bases, with 12 bases spanning the gap. The CDR3 totals 14 residues. The CDR3 is CASSQTVPNTEVFF. The CDR3 bases that were read are TGTGCCAGCAGCCAGACAGTCCCCAACACAGAAGTCTTC.

As to this clone: Gene names follow the mouse nomenclature. Read sequence stops 1 residue before the CDR3 end, and the germline J gene provides the missing end. V gene TRBV13-1 combines with J gene TRBJ2-7; tentatively, D is TRBD2 (6 bases). The V gene's germline CDR1 is NSHNY and CDR2 SYGAGN. With 0 bases removed from V and 3 bases from J, the gap between germline ends came to 10 bases. The CDR3 loop spans 14 amino acids. The CDR3 protein is CASSDALGNYEQYF. Partial CDR3 DNA: TGTGCCAGCAGTGATGCCCTGGGGAACTATGAACAGTAC.

On this clone itself: Gene names and germline refer to mouse. The read is 1 residue too short to cover the CDR3 end, so that end is filled in from the germline J gene. The rearrangement uses TRBV19 and TRBJ1-3; 9 bases agree with TRBD1. Germline trimming cut 5 bases from V and 1 base from J; bases unmatched to any gene: 1. Per the germline V gene, CDR1 is FNHDT and CDR2 is SITEND (reference sequence). The CDR3 is made up of 14 amino acids. The DNA read from the CDR3 is TGTGCCAGCAGGACAGGGGGGTCTGGAAATACGCTCTAT. Translating it yields CASRTGGSGNTLY. The full CDR3 is CASRTGGSGNTLYF.

As to this clone: Mouse names are used for the genes. The read gets to within 1 residue of the CDR3 end, and the germline J gene fills in the rest. This chain links TRBV20 with TRBJ1-3, with D unclear. Germline V gene lookup returns CDR1 GFQATS and CDR2 STVNSAI. The CDR3 spans 13 residues. Trimming took off 1 base at V and 0 bases at J, with 4 bases between the two ends. CDR3 residues: CGARANSGNTLYF. The CDR3 DNA, read in part, is TGTGGTGCTAGGGCAAATTCTGGAAATACGCTCTAT. The whole variable domain, filled in from reference TRBV20 and TRBJ1-3, reads GALVYQYPRRTICKSGTSMRMECQAVGFQATSVAWYRQSPQKTFELIALSTVNSAIKYEQNFTQEKFPISHPNLSFSSMTVLNAYLEDRGLYLCGARANSGNTLYFGEGSRLIVV.

This clone was seen just once. Gene names and germline refer to mouse. The read halts 1 residue ahead of the CDR3 end, with the missing end drawn from the germline J gene. The V and J genes are TRBV24 and TRBJ2-1, with 12 bases identical to TRBD2. The CDR3 loop spans 15 amino acids. Losses at the gene ends were 4 bases for V and 3 bases for J; bases not matched to a gene: 1. CDR1 and CDR2 from the germline V gene are KGHTA and FRNEEI. Partial CDR3 DNA: TGTGCCAGCAGTCCGGACTGGGGGGGCTATGCTGAGCAGTTC. This gives the protein CASSPDWGGYAEQF. The entire CDR3 sequence reads CASSPDWGGYAEQFF.

Details on this clone: Mouse germline and gene names are used. The CDR3 end is not reached by the read, which stops 1 residue before it; the germline J gene fills it in. The chain has TRBV13-1 and TRBJ2-5, with 8 bases that match TRBD2. This CDR3 spans 14 amino acids. V was clipped by 4 bases and J by 3 bases; unmatched bases: 4. Germline CDR1 and CDR2: NSHNY and SYGAGN. The sequenced CDR3 bases are TGTGCCAGCAGTCGGGGACTGGAGCAAGACACCCAGTAC. Its protein is CASSRGLEQDTQY. The CDR3 in full is CASSRGLEQDTQYF.